The 5 T cell receptor beta chains listed next were all sequenced from one sample in a study of blood T cell repertoires in COVID-19. Data came from immunoSEQ multiplex PCR; TCRdb stores just in-frame clones and leaves some out. The top ten hold under 8% of the sample, which has some 190,000 clones, 80% seen once. The sample consisted of peripheral blood. The receptors were sampled from a man in his sixties with acute or convalescent COVID-19.

The chain joins TRBV14 to TRBJ2-1; tentatively, D is TRBD2 (5 bases). V was clipped by 1 base and J by 8 bases, with 6 bases between them. This CDR3 region has 12 residues. Germline assignment: CDR1 SGHDN and CDR2 FVKESK. CDR3 protein: CASSQGRYEQFF. DNA of the CDR3: TGTGCCAGCAGCCAAGGGAGGTATGAGCAGTTCTTC. The full variable domain, with the rest looked up from reference TRBV14 and TRBJ2-1, is EAGVTQFPSHSVIEKGQTVTLRCDPISGHDNLYWYRRVMGKEIKFLLHFVKESKQDESGMPNNRFLAERTGGTYSTLKVQPAELEDSGVYFCASSQGRYEQFFGPGTRLTVL.

V usage is TRBV6-6 and J usage is TRBJ2-7; TRBD1 matches at 7 bases. The CDR3 length is 16 residues. V dropped 8 bases and J dropped 0; count of bases not matched to a gene: 13. Germline CDR1 MNHNY, CDR2 SVGAGI (reference sequence). Here the CDR3 DNA reads TGTGCCAGCCAGGGACAGCCAGGTAGAGTCTCCTACGAGCAGTACTTC. It is translated as CASQGQPGRVSYEQYF.

The rearrangement joins TRBV6-5 to TRBJ2-7, with TRBD1 matching 7 bases. The V gene's germline CDR1 is MNHEY and CDR2 SVGAGI. Losses at the gene ends were 6 bases for V and 0 bases for J; bases not matched to a gene: 5. This CDR3 is 14 amino acids long. The CDR3 DNA reads TGTGCCAGCAGAAAACAGGGGTTCTCCTACGAGCAGTACTTC. Protein product: CASRKQGFSYEQYF.

The chain couples TRBV21-1 to TRBJ2-7; TRBD2 is the table's D call, not checked against the DNA. TRBV21-1 is a known pseudogene. The CDR3 spans 17 residues. The CDR3 is CASSTDSTSARLYEQYF. The CDR3 DNA follows: TGTGCCAGCAGCACTGATTCAACTAGCGCGCGACTCTACGAGCAGTACTTC.

This rearrangement joins TRBV6-1 to TRBJ2-7; D not resolved. Trimming left V 0 bases short and J 2 bases short, with 11 bases between. Looked up from germline, CDR1 is MNHNS and CDR2 is SASEGT. The CDR3 has 15 amino acids. The CDR3: CASSEATAGPYEQYF. CDR3 bases: TGTGCCAGCAGTGAAGCCACGGCAGGTCCCTACGAGCAGTACTTC.